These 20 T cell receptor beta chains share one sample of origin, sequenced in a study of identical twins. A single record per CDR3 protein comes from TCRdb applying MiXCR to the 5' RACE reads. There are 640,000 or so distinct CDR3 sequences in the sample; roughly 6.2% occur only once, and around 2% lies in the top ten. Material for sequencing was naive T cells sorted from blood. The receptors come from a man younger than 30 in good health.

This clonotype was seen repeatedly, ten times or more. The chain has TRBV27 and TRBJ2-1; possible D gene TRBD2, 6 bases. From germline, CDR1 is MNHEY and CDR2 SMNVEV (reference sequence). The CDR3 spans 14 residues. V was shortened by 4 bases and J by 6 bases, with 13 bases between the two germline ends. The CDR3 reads CASSSREWGNEQFF. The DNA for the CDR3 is TGTGCCAGCAGTTCCCGGGAGTGGGGCAATGAGCAGTTCTTC.

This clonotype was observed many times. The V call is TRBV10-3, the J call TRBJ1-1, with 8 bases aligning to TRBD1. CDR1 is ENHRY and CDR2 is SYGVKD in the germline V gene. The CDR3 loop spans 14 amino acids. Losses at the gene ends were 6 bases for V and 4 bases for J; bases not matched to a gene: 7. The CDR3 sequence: CAIRGTGVATEAFF. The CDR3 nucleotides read TGTGCCATCAGGGGGACAGGTGTGGCCACTGAAGCTTTCTTT.

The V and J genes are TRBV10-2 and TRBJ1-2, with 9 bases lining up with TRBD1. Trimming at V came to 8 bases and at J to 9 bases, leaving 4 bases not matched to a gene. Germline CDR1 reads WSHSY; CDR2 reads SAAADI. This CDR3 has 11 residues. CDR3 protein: CASGDRASYTF. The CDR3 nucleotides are TGCGCCAGCGGGGACAGGGCTAGCTACACCTTC.

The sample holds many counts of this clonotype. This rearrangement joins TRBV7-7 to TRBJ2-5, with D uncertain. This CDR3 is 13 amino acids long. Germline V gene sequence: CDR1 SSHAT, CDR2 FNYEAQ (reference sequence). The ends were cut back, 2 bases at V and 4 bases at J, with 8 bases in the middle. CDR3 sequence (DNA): TGTGCCAGCAGCTTATTCTGGGGAGAGACCCAGTACTTC. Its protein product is CASSLFWGETQYF.

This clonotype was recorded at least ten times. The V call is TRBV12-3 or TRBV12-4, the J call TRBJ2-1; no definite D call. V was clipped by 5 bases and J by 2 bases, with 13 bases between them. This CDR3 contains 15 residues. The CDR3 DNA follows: TGTGCCAGCAGTCCCCCCCCAGGACCCTACAATGAGCAGTTCTTC. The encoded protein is CASSPPPGPYNEQFF.

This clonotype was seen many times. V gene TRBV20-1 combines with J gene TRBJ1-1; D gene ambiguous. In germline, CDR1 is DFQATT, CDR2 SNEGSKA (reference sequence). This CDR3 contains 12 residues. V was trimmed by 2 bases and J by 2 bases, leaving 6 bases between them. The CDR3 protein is CSARRTNTEAFF. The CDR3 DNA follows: TGCAGTGCTAGAAGGACTAACACTGAAGCTTTCTTT.

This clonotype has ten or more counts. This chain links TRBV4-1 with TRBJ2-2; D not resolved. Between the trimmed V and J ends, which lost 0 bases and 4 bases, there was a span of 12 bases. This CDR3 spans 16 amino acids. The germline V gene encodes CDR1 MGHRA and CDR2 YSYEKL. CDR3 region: CASSQDVGSSTGELFF. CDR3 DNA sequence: TGCGCCAGCAGCCAAGATGTGGGTAGCTCCACCGGGGAGCTGTTTTTT.

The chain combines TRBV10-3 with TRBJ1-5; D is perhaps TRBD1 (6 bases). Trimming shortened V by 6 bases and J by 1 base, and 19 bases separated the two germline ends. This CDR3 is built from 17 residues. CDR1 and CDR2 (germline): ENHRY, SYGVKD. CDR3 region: CAISPFRAGESNQPQHF. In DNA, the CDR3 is TGTGCCATCAGCCCCTTTAGGGCAGGGGAAAGCAATCAGCCCCAGCATTTT.

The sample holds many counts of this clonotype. For the CDR3, the DNA is TGTGCCATCAGTGAGCCGGGAGGGGGAGGCTACACCTTC. It translates to CAISEPGGGGYTF. V and J are TRBV10-3 and TRBJ1-2; D perhaps matches TRBD1 (6 bases). The V gene's germline CDR1 is ENHRY and CDR2 SYGVKD. This CDR3 contains 13 residues. Trimming removed 2 bases from V and 8 bases from J, with 12 bases in between.

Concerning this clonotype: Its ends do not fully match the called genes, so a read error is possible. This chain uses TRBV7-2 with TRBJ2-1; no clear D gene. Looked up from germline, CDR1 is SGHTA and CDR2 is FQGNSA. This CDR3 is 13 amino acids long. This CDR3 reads CASSLAGPDDQFF. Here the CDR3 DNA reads TGTGCCAGCAGCTTAGCTGGCCCCGATGACCAGTTCTTC.

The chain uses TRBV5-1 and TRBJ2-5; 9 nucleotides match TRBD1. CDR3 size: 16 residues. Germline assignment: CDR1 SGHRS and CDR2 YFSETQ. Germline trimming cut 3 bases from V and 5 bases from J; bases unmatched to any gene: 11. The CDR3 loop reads CASSSYGTGMGETQYF. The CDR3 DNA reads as TGCGCCAGCAGCTCTTACGGGACAGGGATGGGTGAGACCCAGTACTTC. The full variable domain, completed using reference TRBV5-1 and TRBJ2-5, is KAGVTQTPRYLIKTRGQQVTLSCSPISGHRSVSWYQQTPGQGLQFLFEYFSETQRNKGNFPGRFSGRQFSNSRSEMNVSTLELGDSALYLCASSSYGTGMGETQYFGPGTRLLVL.

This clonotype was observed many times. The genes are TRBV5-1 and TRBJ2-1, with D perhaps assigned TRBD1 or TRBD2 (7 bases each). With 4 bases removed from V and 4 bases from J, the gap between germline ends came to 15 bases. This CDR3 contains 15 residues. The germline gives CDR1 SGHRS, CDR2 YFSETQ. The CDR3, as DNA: TGCGCCAGCAGCCTCTCAGGGGGGGGATACAATGAGCAGTTCTTC. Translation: CASSLSGGGYNEQFF.

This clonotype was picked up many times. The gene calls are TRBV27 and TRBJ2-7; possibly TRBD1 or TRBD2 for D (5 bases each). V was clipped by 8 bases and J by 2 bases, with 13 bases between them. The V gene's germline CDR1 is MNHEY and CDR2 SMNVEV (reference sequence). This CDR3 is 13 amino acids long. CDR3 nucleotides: TGTGCCAGCCGTTGGGGGAGCGCCTACGAGCAGTACTTC. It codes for CASRWGSAYEQYF.

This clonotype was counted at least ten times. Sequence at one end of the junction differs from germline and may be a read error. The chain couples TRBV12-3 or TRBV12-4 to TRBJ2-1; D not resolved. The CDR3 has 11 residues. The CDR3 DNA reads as TGCGCCAGCAGTCCCTTGAATGAGCAGTTCTTC. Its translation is CASSPLNEQFF.

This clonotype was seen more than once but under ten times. The CDR3 here is CASSVPGSYNEQFF. The CDR3 coding sequence is TGTGCCAGCAGTGTCCCGGGTTCCTACAATGAGCAGTTCTTC. This chain connects TRBV2 to TRBJ2-1; D is uncertain. The CDR3 length is 14 residues. V shed 4 bases and J shed 1 base, with 8 bases lying between them. The germline V gene has CDR1 SNHLY and CDR2 FYNNEI.

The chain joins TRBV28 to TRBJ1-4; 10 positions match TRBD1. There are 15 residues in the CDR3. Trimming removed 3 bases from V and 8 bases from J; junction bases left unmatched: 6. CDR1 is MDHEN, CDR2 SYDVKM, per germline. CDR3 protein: CASSFRDRGREKLFF. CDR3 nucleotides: TGTGCCAGCAGTTTCAGGGACAGGGGAAGGGAAAAACTGTTTTTT.

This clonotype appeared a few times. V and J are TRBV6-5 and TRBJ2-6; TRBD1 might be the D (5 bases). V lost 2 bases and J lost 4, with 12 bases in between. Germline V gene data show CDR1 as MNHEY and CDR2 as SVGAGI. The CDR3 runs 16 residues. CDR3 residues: CASSYLPRAGANVLTF. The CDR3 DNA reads TGTGCCAGCAGTTACCTGCCCAGGGCGGGGGCCAACGTCCTGACTTTC.

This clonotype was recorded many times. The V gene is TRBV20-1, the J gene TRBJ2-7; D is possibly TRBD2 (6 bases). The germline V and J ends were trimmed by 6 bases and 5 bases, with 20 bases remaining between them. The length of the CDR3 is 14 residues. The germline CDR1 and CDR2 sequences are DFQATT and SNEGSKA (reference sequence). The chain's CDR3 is CSAQNLANMHEQYF. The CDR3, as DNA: TGCAGTGCCCAGAACCTAGCGAATATGCACGAGCAGTACTTC.

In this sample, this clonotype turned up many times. In DNA, the CDR3 is TGCGCCAGCAGCTTGCGATCTGAGACCGGGGAGCTGTTTTTT. It is translated as CASSLRSETGELFF. This chain uses TRBV5-1 with TRBJ2-2; no firm D call. Per the germline V gene, CDR1 is SGHRS and CDR2 is YFSETQ. The CDR3 runs 14 residues. V gave up 1 base and J gave up 5 bases, with 9 bases separating them.

The CDR3 bases are TGTGCCAGCAGTTCAGCCGGACAGGGAATAGCCAAAAACATTCAGTACTTC. This codes for CASSSAGQGIAKNIQYF. The genes are TRBV12-3 or TRBV12-4 and TRBJ2-4; TRBD1 aligns across 8 bases. There are 17 residues in the CDR3. V shed 4 bases and J 0 bases; nucleotides not matched to a gene: 8.